This TCR beta chain was profiled in a study of identical twins. The study, taken as a whole, reports: Recombination models fit unrelated individuals' TCR alpha sharing but underestimated twins'. Fewer insertions were carried by abundant cord blood beta clonotypes, but none was seen in memory repertoires.

Healthy Caucasians alone served as donors. This CDR3 is built from 14 residues. Germline V gives CDR1 MGHDK, CDR2 SYGVNS. Through template switching, a universal primer site was introduced, and the cDNA contained unique molecular identifiers. TCRdb re-derived calls from the 5' RACE reads in MiXCR, one entry per CDR3 protein. The data contain 700,000 to 950,000 distinct CDR3 sequences, about 12% of them singletons. Many counts were recorded for this clonotype. Its cognate antigen is unknown. A junction boundary mismatches the germline segment, possibly from a read error. These data also formed part of another study, on yellow fever vaccine responses in identical twins.

The sequenced material came from PBMCs. This chain links TRBV25-1 with TRBJ2-1; tentatively, D is TRBD1 (6 bases). The TCR comes from a young woman in good health. In DNA form, the CDR3 reads TGTGCCACCAGTGGTACCCAGGGGTTCGATGAGCAGTTCTTC. Translating it yields CATSGTQGFDEQFF.